The 28 T cell receptor beta chains listed next were all sequenced from one sample in a study of T cell responses to AZD1222 COVID-19 vaccine. Produced via immunoSEQ multiplex PCR; TCRdb's table is partial and in-frame only. This sample has around 110,000 clones, with about 88% found just once. The input for sequencing was peripheral blood, taken on day 0 of AZD1222 vaccination. The origin of the receptors is an adult in good health.

The chain couples TRBV30 to TRBJ1-4; 7 bases agree with TRBD1. Germline assignment: CDR1 GTSNPN and CDR2 SVGIG (reference sequence). CDR3 length: 15 amino acids. The J segment lost 4 bases and the V segment lost 2 bases, leaving 7 bases of the junction unmatched. The CDR3 region is CAWSLEGADNEKLFF. CDR3 coding DNA: TGTGCCTGGAGTCTTGAGGGGGCTGATAATGAAAAACTGTTTTTT.

The chain uses TRBV2 and TRBJ1-2; unclear D gene. The CDR3 is 11 residues long. Germline V CDR1 and CDR2: SNHLY, FYNNEI. V gave up 7 bases and J gave up 14 bases, with 17 bases separating them. This CDR3 is CASKYSVSGTF. CDR3 DNA sequence: TGTGCCAGCAAGTACTCGGTCTCTGGGACCTTC.

The chain combines TRBV9 with TRBJ2-1; D might be TRBD2 (5 bases). The CDR3 has 12 amino acids. V dropped 3 bases and J dropped 7 bases, with 8 bases sitting between them. Germline assignment: CDR1 SGDLS and CDR2 YYNGEE. CDR3 bases: TGTGCCAGCAGCGATAGCGAGAATGAGCAGTTCTTC. Protein product: CASSDSENEQFF.

V gene TRBV27 combines with J gene TRBJ2-1, with D possibly being TRBD2 (6 bases). The CDR3 contains 13 residues. Trimming cost V 3 bases and J 9 bases, with 12 bases left between them. Germline V CDR1 and CDR2: MNHEY, SMNVEV (reference sequence). DNA for the CDR3: TGTGCCAGCAGTTTTACGGGAGTCACTGAGCAGTTCTTC. Protein: CASSFTGVTEQFF.

This chain links TRBV27 with TRBJ2-6, with D tentatively TRBD1 (5 bases). The CDR3 runs to 18 residues. Trimming removed 2 bases from V and 0 bases from J, with 14 bases in between. Germline CDR1 reads MNHEY; CDR2 reads SMNVEV (reference sequence). This chain's CDR3 is CASSLRGRIPSGANVLTF. DNA of the CDR3: TGTGCCAGCAGTTTAAGGGGAAGGATTCCCTCTGGGGCCAACGTCCTGACTTTC.

This sequence joins TRBV5-1 and TRBJ1-1; D not certain. The germline V and J ends were trimmed by 5 bases and 0 bases, with 11 bases remaining between them. This CDR3 comprises 14 residues. CDR1 and CDR2 (germline): SGHRS, YFSETQ. This CDR3 is CASREGHLNTEAFF. The DNA of the CDR3 is TGCGCCAGCAGAGAGGGTCACCTGAACACTGAAGCTTTCTTT.

The chain joins TRBV27 to TRBJ2-7; tentatively, D is TRBD2 (5 bases). Trimming shortened V by 2 bases and J by 6 bases, and 14 bases separated the two germline ends. The CDR3 has 14 amino acids. Germline V gene sequence: CDR1 MNHEY, CDR2 SMNVEV (reference sequence). The CDR3 here is CASSLNPEVSEQYF. CDR3 in DNA: TGTGCCAGCAGTTTAAACCCGGAGGTATCCGAGCAGTACTTC.

This clone has just one count. The V call is TRBV6-5, the J call TRBJ2-1, with TRBD2 as a possible D gene (5 bases). V was shortened by 9 bases and J by 3 bases, with 18 bases between the two germline ends. CDR3 length equals 15 residues. From germline, CDR1 is MNHEY and CDR2 SVGAGI. CDR3 in DNA: TGTGCCAGTAAAAACGGGGAGTGGTACTACAATGAGCAGTTCTTC. Translated: CASKNGEWYYNEQFF.

The chain employs TRBV18 and TRBJ1-2; no reliable D call. Germline lookup yields CDR1 KGHSH and CDR2 LQKENI. This CDR3 contains 14 residues. V lost 2 bases and J lost 4, with 11 bases in between. CDR3 amino acids: CASSPGSTGYGYTF. The DNA for the CDR3 is TGTGCCAGCTCACCAGGGTCGACGGGCTATGGCTACACCTTC.

This chain joins TRBV6-6 and TRBJ2-5, with TRBD2 matching over 12 bases. The CDR3 consists of 15 residues. V was clipped by 0 bases and J by 4 bases; unmatched bases: 0. Germline V gives CDR1 MNHNY, CDR2 SVGAGI (reference sequence). The chain's CDR3 is CASSYSTSGRETQYF. The CDR3 region has the DNA TGTGCCAGCAGTTACTCGACTAGCGGGAGAGAGACCCAGTACTTC.

The V gene is TRBV7-8, the J gene TRBJ2-7, with D perhaps TRBD2 (5 bases). Trimming shortened V by 5 bases and J by 3 bases, and 20 bases separated the two germline ends. The CDR3 is 16 amino acids. Germline V gene data show CDR1 as SGHVS and CDR2 as FQNEAQ. CDR3 nucleotides: TGTGCCAGCAGCCCCCACCGGGGAATCCGTGTCTACGAGCAGTACTTC. It specifies CASSPHRGIRVYEQYF.

V gene TRBV12-2 combines with J gene TRBJ2-7. TRBV12-2 is reported as a pseudogene. The CDR3 is made up of 15 amino acids. The CDR3 region is CASRLGGQSCDEQYF. CDR3 coding DNA: TGTGCAAGTCGCTTAGGTGGTCAGTCATGCGACGAGCAGTACTTC.

The rearrangement links TRBV3-1 (or the pseudogene TRBV3-2) to TRBJ2-7; tentatively, D is TRBD2 (5 bases). Germline lookup yields CDR1 LGHDT and CDR2 YNNKEL (reference sequence). The CDR3 has 14 amino acids. The ends were cut back, 2 bases at V and 3 bases at J, with 11 bases in the middle. CDR3 protein: CASSQSLEGYEQYF. DNA of the CDR3: TGTGCCAGCAGCCAAAGCTTAGAGGGCTACGAGCAGTACTTC.

The J gene is TRBJ2-7, the V gene TRBV5-5; tentative D call: TRBD2 (6 bases). Germline CDR1 and CDR2: SGHKS and YYEKEE (reference sequence). V lost 6 bases, J lost 1 base, and 17 bases lay in between. The CDR3 has 15 residues. Here the CDR3 DNA reads TGTGCCAGCACCCCCCGGAGGGAGGTGTCCTACGAGCAGTACTTC. Protein sequence: CASTPRREVSYEQYF. Supplemented by reference TRBV5-5 and TRBJ2-7, the full variable domain reads DAGVTQSPTHLIKTRGQQVTLRCSPISGHKSVSWYQQVLGQGPQFIFQYYEKEERGRGNFPDRFSARQFPNYSSELNVNALLLGDSALYLCASTPRREVSYEQYFGPGTRLTVT.

The rearrangement links TRBV3-1 (or the pseudogene TRBV3-2) to TRBJ1-5; possibly TRBD1 for D (5 bases). The length of the CDR3 is 13 residues. Germline lookup yields CDR1 LGHDT and CDR2 YNNKEL (reference sequence). The V end lost 0 bases, the J end lost 5 bases, and 5 bases lay between the germline ends. The CDR3 loop is CASSQDRDQPQHF. CDR3 nucleotide sequence: TGTGCCAGCAGCCAAGACAGGGATCAGCCCCAGCATTTT.

The V and J genes are TRBV25-1 and TRBJ1-3, with unresolved D. The CDR3 consists of 15 residues. Germline V CDR1 and CDR2: MGHDK, SYGVNS. Trimming stripped 7 bases from V and 5 bases from J, with 18 bases between. The CDR3, as DNA: TGTGCCAGCACCCCGGTCTCGGGGAGTAGAAACACCATATATTTT. Translating it yields CASTPVSGSRNTIYF.

V usage is TRBV10-3 and J usage is TRBJ2-5; possible D gene TRBD1, 5 bases. Per the germline V gene, CDR1 is ENHRY and CDR2 is SYGVKD. Trimming removed 3 bases from V and 0 bases from J, with 8 bases in between. This CDR3 contains 14 residues. The CDR3 reads CAISDRQYQETQYF. CDR3 DNA: TGTGCCATCAGTGACCGACAGTACCAAGAGACCCAGTACTTC.

The chain is built from TRBV5-6 and TRBJ2-5, with TRBD1 identical over 12 bases. Unmatched junction bases numbered 13, after V lost 7 bases and J lost 12 bases. CDR3 length: 14 residues. The germline V gene has CDR1 SGHDT and CDR2 YYEEEE. The CDR3 DNA sequence: TGTGCCAGCTCTATTCCGGGACAGGGGGCGAGTAAGTACTTC. Translation: CASSIPGQGASKYF.

This chain connects TRBV7-2 to TRBJ1-4, with D uncertain. V was trimmed by 5 bases and J by 0 bases, leaving 10 bases between them. This CDR3 has 15 amino acids. The germline gives CDR1 SGHTA, CDR2 FQGNSA. DNA of the CDR3: TGTGCCAGCAGCCTCTATGGCGCAACTAATGAAAAACTGTTTTTT. Amino acids: CASSLYGATNEKLFF.

The rearrangement uses TRBV5-1 and TRBJ2-3; 7 nucleotides match TRBD2. The CDR3 length is 18 residues. Germline lookup yields CDR1 SGHRS and CDR2 YFSETQ. V shed 0 bases and J 4 bases; nucleotides not matched to a gene: 14. The CDR3 spells CASSLAISGGGVPDTQYF. DNA for the CDR3: TGCGCCAGCAGCTTGGCTATCAGCGGCGGGGGTGTGCCAGATACGCAGTATTTT.

This clone was counted a single time. This chain links TRBV27 with TRBJ2-1; 10 bases are a match to TRBD2. CDR3 length: 14 residues. Germline CDR1 is MNHEY and CDR2 is SMNVEV (reference sequence). V lost 5 bases and J lost 3; bases outside the gene matches: 1. The CDR3 DNA reads as TGTGCCAGCAGTAGCGGGAGGGTCTACAATGAGCAGTTCTTC. Encoded protein: CASSSGRVYNEQFF.

This sequence joins TRBV2 and TRBJ1-6; D may be TRBD1 (6 bases). Germline CDR1 SNHLY, CDR2 FYNNEI. Trimming stripped 7 bases from V and 7 bases from J, with 11 bases between. This CDR3 contains 13 residues. Here the CDR3 reads CASMGGVNSPLHF. The CDR3 DNA is TGTGCCAGCATGGGGGGCGTGAATTCACCCCTCCACTTT.

The gene calls are TRBV4-1 and TRBJ2-3; no definite D call. This CDR3 region has 17 residues. V shed 3 bases and J shed 6 bases, with 22 bases lying between them. From germline, CDR1 is MGHRA and CDR2 YSYEKL. This CDR3 is CASSQHYTRRLPDTQYF. Here the CDR3 DNA reads TGCGCCAGCAGCCAGCACTACACGCGGCGCCTCCCGGATACGCAGTATTTT.

V and J are TRBV28 and TRBJ1-2; 7 bases are shared with TRBD1. Germline loops: CDR1 MDHEN, CDR2 SYDVKM. The CDR3 runs to 15 residues. The trim removed 3 bases at V and 1 base at J, leaving 5 bases unmatched. CDR3 nucleotide sequence: TGTGCCAGCAGTTTTGGCCAGGGGGTTAACTATGGCTACACCTTC. This encodes CASSFGQGVNYGYTF.

The J gene is TRBJ1-1, the V gene TRBV6-1; no clear D gene. CDR1 is MNHNS and CDR2 is SASEGT in the germline V gene. The CDR3 is 11 residues long. Deletions cut 1 base from V and 11 bases from J, with 8 bases between. DNA for the CDR3: TGTGCCAGCAGTGAAGGGGTTATCGCTTTCTTT. Its protein product is CASSEGVIAFF.

This clone has only a few counts. This chain joins TRBV6-5 and TRBJ1-2; 7 bases match TRBD1. The CDR3 totals 13 residues. The germline V gene has CDR1 MNHEY and CDR2 SVGAGI. V shed 4 bases and J 6 bases; nucleotides not matched to a gene: 5. Here the CDR3 reads CASSWDSGDGYTF. The CDR3 DNA follows: TGTGCCAGCAGTTGGGACAGCGGAGATGGCTACACCTTC.

This sequence joins TRBV19 and TRBJ2-5, with 11 bases aligning to TRBD2. Germline loops: CDR1 LNHDA, CDR2 SQIVND (reference sequence). The CDR3 totals 17 residues. Losses at the gene ends were 5 bases for V and 3 bases for J; bases not matched to a gene: 11. CDR3 nucleotide sequence: TGTGCCAGTAGTTTCCAACCGACTAGCGGGGCTAAAGAGACCCAGTACTTC. Translation: CASSFQPTSGAKETQYF.

In this sample, this clone turned up once. The chain employs TRBV11-1 and TRBJ2-2, with no clear D. This CDR3 comprises 14 residues. Trimming cost V 3 bases and J 9 bases, with 14 bases left between them. CDR1 is SGHAT, CDR2 FQDESV, per germline (reference sequence). The CDR3 DNA reads TGTGCCAGCAGCTTCCATTCAATGAGGCGGGAGCTGTTTTTT. Translation: CASSFHSMRRELFF.